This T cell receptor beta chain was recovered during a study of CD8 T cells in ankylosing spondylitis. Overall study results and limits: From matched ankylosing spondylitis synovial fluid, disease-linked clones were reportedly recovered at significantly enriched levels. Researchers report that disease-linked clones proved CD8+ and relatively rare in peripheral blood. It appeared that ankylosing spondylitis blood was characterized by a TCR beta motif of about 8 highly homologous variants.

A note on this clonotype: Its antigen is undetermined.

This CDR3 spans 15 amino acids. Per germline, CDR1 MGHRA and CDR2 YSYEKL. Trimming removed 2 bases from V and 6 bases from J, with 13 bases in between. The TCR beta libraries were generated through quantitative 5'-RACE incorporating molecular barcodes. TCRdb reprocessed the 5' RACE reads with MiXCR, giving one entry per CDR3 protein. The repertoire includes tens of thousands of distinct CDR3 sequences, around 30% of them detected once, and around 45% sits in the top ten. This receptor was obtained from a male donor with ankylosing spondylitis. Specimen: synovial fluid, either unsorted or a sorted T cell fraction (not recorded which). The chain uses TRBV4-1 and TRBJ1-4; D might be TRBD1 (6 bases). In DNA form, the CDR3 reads TGCGCCAGCAGCCAATGGGGGGCAGGGGATGAAAAACTGTTTTTT. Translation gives CASSQWGAGDEKLFF.